The 11 T cell receptor beta chains below come from one sample, sequenced in a study of glioma-infiltrating T cells after dendritic cell vaccination. The repertoire was sequenced with immunoSEQ multiplex PCR; TCRdb's copy has only in-frame clones and lacks some. The table lists 65,000 to 90,000 clones, 82% of them singletons. The starting material was blood, obtained before dendritic cell vaccination. Every receptor here comes from a human donor with glioblastoma.

This clone was picked up a small number of times. The CDR3 DNA reads TGTGCCAGCAGTCCACTCCGCGGGGATCGGGATGGCTACACCTTC. It yields the protein CASSPLRGDRDGYTF. This rearrangement joins TRBV6-1 to TRBJ1-2; D ambiguous. Trimming removed 5 bases from V and 6 bases from J, with 19 bases in between. The CDR3 sequence is 15 residues long. From germline, CDR1 is MNHNS and CDR2 SASEGT.

This clone was counted at least ten times. V gene TRBV30 combines with J gene TRBJ2-1; no clear D. CDR3 size: 14 residues. Trimming took 4 bases from V and 3 from J, leaving 13 bases between them. CDR1 is GTSNPN and CDR2 is SVGIG in the germline V gene (reference sequence). Here the CDR3 DNA reads TGTGCCTGGATTCGCAAGCTGAGCTACAATGAGCAGTTCTTC. Protein: CAWIRKLSYNEQFF. Combining the CDR3 with reference TRBV30 and TRBJ2-1 gives the whole variable domain SQTIHQWPATLVQPVGSPLSLECTVEGTSNPNLYWYRQAAGRGLQLLFYSVGIGQISSEVPQNLSASRPQDRQFILSSKKLLLSDSGFYLCAWIRKLSYNEQFFGPGTRLTVL.

The V call is TRBV6-6, the J call TRBJ2-7; possible D gene TRBD2, 5 bases. CDR3 length: 16 residues. The germline V gene encodes CDR1 MNHNY and CDR2 SVGAGI (reference sequence). Between the trimmed V and J ends, which lost 6 bases and 7 bases, there was a span of 25 bases. CDR3 in DNA: TGTGCCAGCAGCAGACTGGGGAGCGCTACGAGTCAGGAGCAGTACTTC. Its protein is CASSRLGSATSQEQYF.

At least ten counts were recorded for this clone. Other DNA sequences within the sample encode an identical CDR3. J is TRBJ1-4 and V is TRBV5-6; D ambiguous. V lost 5 bases and J 0 bases, leaving 8 bases between the germline ends. The CDR3 has 14 amino acids. CDR1 and CDR2 (germline): SGHDT, YYEEEE. Here the CDR3 DNA reads TGTGCCAGCAGTCTAGTTGCAACTAATGAAAAACTGTTTTTT. Amino acids: CASSLVATNEKLFF.

The rearrangement uses TRBV5-1 and TRBJ2-1; 14 bases map to TRBD2. Germline V gene sequence: CDR1 SGHRS, CDR2 YFSETQ. This CDR3 is 18 amino acids long. J lost 5 bases, V lost 4 bases, and 11 bases had no gene match. The CDR3 is CASSRRWTSGRTDNEQFF. The CDR3 DNA follows: TGCGCCAGCAGCCGCCGATGGACTAGCGGGAGGACCGACAATGAGCAGTTCTTC.

The J gene is TRBJ1-1, the V gene TRBV13; D unclear. This CDR3 contains 14 residues. The germline V gene encodes CDR1 PRHDT and CDR2 FYEKMQ (reference sequence). V lost 0 bases and J lost 1, with 6 bases in between. This chain's CDR3 is CASSLGRKNTEAFF. The CDR3 bases are TGTGCCAGCAGCTTAGGGCGGAAGAACACTGAAGCTTTCTTT.

The chain employs TRBV5-6 and TRBJ2-3; TRBD2 matches 10 bases. The CDR3 is 18 amino acids. CDR1 is SGHDT and CDR2 is YYEEEE in the germline V gene. The trim removed 0 bases at V and 2 bases at J, leaving 9 bases unmatched. The CDR3 nucleotides are TGTGCCAGCAGCTTGGTTGGGCTAGCGGGGGCCTACACAGATACGCAGTATTTT. Its protein is CASSLVGLAGAYTDTQYF.

V is TRBV5-1 and J is TRBJ1-2, with a weak D call TRBD1 (5 bases). The germline CDR1 and CDR2 sequences are SGHRS and YFSETQ. V was trimmed by 4 bases and J by 6 bases, leaving 13 bases between them. This CDR3 spans 13 amino acids. CDR3 sequence (DNA): TGCGCCAGCAGCCCCCAGGGTTCCAATGGCTACACCTTC. Protein product: CASSPQGSNGYTF.

Details on this clone: No DNA is shown, since the ends of the CDR3 on it are uncertain; the CDR3 is the one TCRdb lists. The rearrangement uses TRBV7-8 and TRBJ1-2; TRBD1, the table's D call, lacks a check against the DNA. Both ends counted, the CDR3 spans 15 residues. CDR1 is SGHVS, CDR2 FQNEAQ, per germline. The chain's CDR3 is CASSFGPGGALGYTF.

The chain couples TRBV5-1 to TRBJ2-3; 7 bases line up with TRBD2. Germline V lookup: CDR1 SGHRS, CDR2 YFSETQ. There are 14 residues in the CDR3. V shed 4 bases, J shed 2 bases, and the junction held 4 bases outside the gene matches. Written as DNA, the CDR3 is TGCGCCAGCAGCCTGGGGGGGGTCACAGATACGCAGTATTTT. Amino acid sequence: CASSLGGVTDTQYF.

The chain is built from TRBV14 and TRBJ2-7; D ambiguous. CDR1 is SGHDN, CDR2 FVKESK, per germline. V was cut by 5 bases and J by 4 bases, with 21 bases left in between. The CDR3 length is 16 residues. The CDR3 loop is CASSLHSILSAYEQYV. The DNA for the CDR3 is TGTGCCAGCAGCTTGCACAGCATTTTGTCCGCTTACGAGCAGTACGTC.